These 29 T cell receptor beta chains were all obtained from the same sample, sequenced in a study of Graves' ophthalmopathy and Graves' hyperthyroidism. RNA transcripts provided the template for amplifying TCR beta CDR3 regions. An initial RT-PCR round employing HTBI primers preceded a second-round multiplex PCR. From the multiplex PCR reads, TCRdb called clonotypes with MiXCR, one entry per CDR3 protein. Here the sample spans 200,000 to 250,000 distinct CDR3 sequences, roughly a fifth being singletons. The material sequenced was peripheral blood. Source of these receptors: a woman aged 50 to 60 with Graves' ophthalmopathy.

The rearrangement uses TRBV20-1 and TRBJ1-5; D possibly corresponds to TRBD1 (5 bases). This CDR3 contains 12 residues. V was trimmed by 6 bases and J by 9 bases, leaving 15 bases between them. The germline CDR1 and CDR2 sequences are DFQATT and SNEGSKA (reference sequence). In nucleotides, the CDR3 is TGCAGTGCCGGGGGGGGGGTACGGCCCCAGCATTTT. Translation gives CSAGGGVRPQHF.

The rearrangement uses TRBV18 and TRBJ1-1; possibly TRBD1 for D (5 bases). CDR1 and CDR2 (germline): KGHSH, LQKENI. Trimming cost V 4 bases and J 4 bases, with 13 bases left between them. CDR3 length: 14 amino acids. The chain's CDR3 is CASSLGHSSTEAFF. Written as DNA, the CDR3 is TGTGCCAGCTCACTTGGACATAGTTCCACTGAAGCTTTCTTT.

This clonotype was found many times. The chain carries TRBV6-2 or TRBV6-3 and TRBJ2-7, with TRBD2 identical over 13 bases. The CDR3 is 13 amino acids. The V gene's germline CDR1 is MNHEY and CDR2 SVGEGT. The J segment lost 3 bases and the V segment lost 8 bases, leaving 1 base of the junction unmatched. The CDR3, as DNA: TGTGCCAGCCGACTAGCGGGAGGCTACGAGCAGTACTTC. Its protein product is CASRLAGGYEQYF.

The V call is TRBV30, the J call TRBJ1-2; 8 nucleotides align to TRBD1. CDR3 length: 14 amino acids. CDR1 and CDR2 from the germline V gene are GTSNPN and SVGIG (reference sequence). V gave up 0 bases and J gave up 5 bases; unmatched junction bases: 5. The CDR3 DNA reads TGTGCCTGGAGTGTAGGACAGGGAAGTTATGGCTACACCTTC. It codes for CAWSVGQGSYGYTF.

This clonotype occurred many times. V gene TRBV7-9 combines with J gene TRBJ2-7, with unresolved D. This CDR3 contains 13 residues. Per germline, CDR1 SEHNR and CDR2 FQNEAQ (reference sequence). Trimming shortened V by 3 bases and J by 0 bases, and 6 bases separated the two germline ends. The CDR3 loop reads CASSLTDSYEQYF. CDR3 coding DNA: TGTGCCAGCAGCTTGACCGACTCCTACGAGCAGTACTTC.

This clonotype showed up many times. The chain uses TRBV10-3 and TRBJ2-3; 8 bases are shared with TRBD2. V lost 10 bases, J lost 1 base, and 7 bases stayed unmatched. Looked up from germline, CDR1 is ENHRY and CDR2 is SYGVKD. This CDR3 contains 14 residues. CDR3 in DNA: TGTGCCACCTCGGGAGGGCCTGGCACAGATACGCAGTATTTT. Protein sequence: CATSGGPGTDTQYF.

This clonotype appeared many times. The chain employs TRBV19 and TRBJ2-5, with a possible D match to TRBD2 (6 bases). The ends were cut back, 2 bases at V and 5 bases at J, with 9 bases in the middle. Germline CDR1 reads LNHDA; CDR2 reads SQIVND (reference sequence). The CDR3 spans 13 residues. DNA for the CDR3: TGTGCCAGTAGTATAAGTGGGAGGGAGACCCAGTACTTC. Translated, it gives CASSISGRETQYF.

Many counts were recorded for this clonotype. The J gene is TRBJ2-5, the V gene TRBV20-1, with TRBD1 identical over 9 bases. CDR1 is DFQATT, CDR2 SNEGSKA, per germline (reference sequence). CDR3 length: 14 amino acids. V was clipped by 6 bases and J by 4 bases; unmatched bases: 9. The CDR3 DNA sequence: TGCAGTGCCTCCCGACAGGGGGTCGCAGAGACCCAGTACTTC. This translates into CSASRQGVAETQYF.

This clonotype has a count of ten or more. The J gene is TRBJ2-2, the V gene TRBV5-5, with TRBD1 identical over 10 bases. Trimming cost V 5 bases and J 5 bases; bases outside gene matches: 6. This CDR3 region has 15 residues. Germline-derived CDR1 and CDR2 are SGHKS and YYEKEE (reference sequence). The DNA of the CDR3 is TGTGCCAGCAGGCGGACAGGGGGAAGGACCGGGGAGCTGTTTTTT. It encodes CASRRTGGRTGELFF.

The rearrangement links TRBV10-3 to TRBJ2-2; TRBD2 matches 7 bases. The trim removed 6 bases at V and 3 bases at J, leaving 7 bases unmatched. This CDR3 has 15 amino acids. Germline-derived CDR1 and CDR2 are ENHRY and SYGVKD. The chain's CDR3 is CAISLGLHDTGELFF. In DNA form, the CDR3 reads TGTGCCATCAGCTTGGGACTACATGACACCGGGGAGCTGTTTTTT.

This clonotype was seen repeatedly, ten times or more. V and J are TRBV10-1 and TRBJ2-7; no definite D call. V lost 3 bases to trimming and J lost 0 bases, with 6 bases between them. Germline loops: CDR1 WNHNN, CDR2 SYGVQD (reference sequence). The CDR3 has 13 residues. The CDR3 bases are TGCGCCAGCAGTGATGAAAGCTCCTACGAGCAGTACTTC. Translating it yields CASSDESSYEQYF.

This clonotype was recorded a few times. This sequence joins TRBV27 and TRBJ1-2; TRBD1 agrees at 7 bases. V trimming: 6 bases; J trimming: 2 bases; junction bases outside the gene matches: 9. This CDR3 comprises 15 residues. The germline gives CDR1 MNHEY, CDR2 SMNVEV (reference sequence). The DNA for the CDR3 is TGTGCCAGCAGCCGAACAGGGGATCTAAACTATGGCTACACCTTC. Translated, it gives CASSRTGDLNYGYTF.

This clonotype was found many times. The CDR3 DNA sequence: TGTGCCAGCAGTGAAGTGAGCCGAAGAACCGGGGAGCTGTTTTTT. It specifies CASSEVSRRTGELFF. This rearrangement joins TRBV2 to TRBJ2-2; no clear D. V was cut by 1 base and J by 5 bases, with 11 bases left in between. The germline V gene has CDR1 SNHLY and CDR2 FYNNEI. The CDR3 consists of 15 residues.

This clonotype has ten or more counts. The rearrangement joins TRBV7-3 to TRBJ2-5; 7 nucleotides line up with TRBD1. Germline V gives CDR1 SGHTA, CDR2 FQGTGA. J gave up 2 bases and V 0 bases, and 3 bases lay outside the gene matches. The CDR3 length is 15 residues. CDR3 sequence reads: CASSLTGTAQETQYF. The CDR3 DNA is TGTGCCAGCAGCTTAACTGGGACAGCACAAGAGACCCAGTACTTC.

This clonotype was observed many times. This chain connects TRBV19 to TRBJ2-2, with 7 bases that match TRBD1. V shed 6 bases, J shed 7 bases, and the junction held 2 bases outside the gene matches. The CDR3 totals 12 residues. Germline V gene sequence: CDR1 LNHDA, CDR2 SQIVND (reference sequence). CDR3 nucleotides: TGTGCCAGTAGACAGGGGATCGGGGAGCTGTTTTTT. This translates into CASRQGIGELFF. Complete variable domain (other parts from reference TRBV19 and TRBJ2-2): DGGITQSPKYLFRKEGQNVTLSCEQNLNHDAMYWYRQDPGQGLRLIYYSQIVNDFQKGDIAEGYSVSREKKESFPLTVTSAQKNPTAFYLCASRQGIGELFFGEGSRLTVL.

As regards this clonotype: Mismatch with germline at one junction end may stem from a read error. The chain carries TRBV19 and TRBJ1-2; D is unclear. The CDR3 covers 13 residues. Germline values: CDR1 LNHDA, CDR2 SQIVND (reference sequence). Written as DNA, the CDR3 is TGTGCCAGTAGTAAGATAGGGCTTGGCGGCTACATCTTC. Translating it yields CASSKIGLGGYIF.

The chain combines TRBV11-2 with TRBJ1-2; the D gene is possibly TRBD1 (6 bases). CDR1 is SGHAT, CDR2 FQNNGV, per germline. The V gene lost 1 base and the J gene lost 4 bases, with 10 bases spanning the gap. The CDR3 loop spans 14 amino acids. The CDR3 region has the DNA TGTGCCAGCAGCTTAGTGGACAGCCCCTATGGCTACACCTTC. Amino acid sequence: CASSLVDSPYGYTF. Together with reference TRBV11-2 and TRBJ1-2, the CDR3 gives the full variable domain: EAGVAQSPRYKIIEKRQSVAFWCNPISGHATLYWYQQILGQGPKLLIQFQNNGVVDDSQLPKDRFSAERLKGVDSTLKIQPAKLEDSAVYLCASSLVDSPYGYTFGSGTRLTVV.

There are a few counts of this clonotype. This chain connects TRBV5-1 to TRBJ2-5, with TRBD1 identical over 8 bases. Trimming at V came to 3 bases and at J to 2 bases, leaving 12 bases not matched to a gene. Per germline, CDR1 SGHRS and CDR2 YFSETQ. The CDR3 contains 17 residues. This CDR3 reads CASSSFQGAVGQETQYF. CDR3 DNA: TGCGCCAGCAGCTCCTTTCAGGGGGCGGTGGGGCAAGAGACCCAGTACTTC.

On this clonotype itself: No DNA is shown, since the ends of the CDR3 on it are uncertain; the CDR3 is the one TCRdb lists. CDR3 amino acids: CASSTSVSQPQHF. This chain uses TRBV12-3 or TRBV12-4 with TRBJ1-5. The CDR3 is made up of 13 amino acids, end residues included.

Note on this clonotype: A single base separates this from a much larger clone, so it may be a read error. V usage is TRBV20-1 and J usage is TRBJ1-3, with D maybe TRBD1 (5 bases). The V gene's germline CDR1 is DFQATT and CDR2 SNEGSKA (reference sequence). The CDR3 length is 16 residues. Here the CDR3 DNA reads TGCAGTGCTGCTGAGGGGATCCCGTCCTCTGGAAACGCCATATATTTT. Its translation: CSAAEGIPSSGNAIYF.

This clonotype was seen a single time. A read error may explain this, as a much larger clone is one base away. The chain joins TRBV2 to TRBJ1-3; TRBD1 is a possible D gene (6 bases). Germline V gene data show CDR1 as SNHLY and CDR2 as FYNNEI. There are 15 residues in the CDR3. This chain's CDR3 is CASSERGADGNTTYF. In nucleotides, the CDR3 is TGTGCCAGCAGTGAAAGGGGGGCTGACGGAAACACCACATATTTT.

This clonotype was recorded many times. The gene calls are TRBV5-1 and TRBJ1-1; D might be TRBD1 (5 bases). Trimming stripped 2 bases from V and 2 bases from J, with 10 bases between. This CDR3 is built from 14 residues. Germline V gene lookup returns CDR1 SGHRS and CDR2 YFSETQ. Here the CDR3 reads CASSFRGENTEAFF. The DNA for the CDR3 is TGCGCCAGCAGCTTCCGGGGCGAAAACACTGAAGCTTTCTTT.

At least ten counts were recorded for this clonotype. The gene calls are TRBV24-1 and TRBJ2-5; the D gene could be TRBD1 or TRBD2 (5 bases each). The CDR3 contains 13 residues. Between the trimmed V and J ends, which lost 9 bases and 4 bases, there was a span of 14 bases. CDR1 is KGHDR, CDR2 SFDVKD, per germline. The CDR3 protein is CATGAPGRETQYF. The CDR3 coding sequence is TGTGCCACCGGGGCCCCAGGGAGAGAGACCCAGTACTTC.

This chain links TRBV28 with TRBJ1-1, with D possibly TRBD1 on 5 matching bases. The CDR3 extends over 13 amino acids. Trimming stripped 7 bases from V and 4 bases from J, with 13 bases between. Germline CDR1 reads MDHEN; CDR2 reads SYDVKM. The CDR3, as DNA: TGTGCCAGCACGACAGTCCAGCGCACTGAAGCTTTCTTT. Protein product: CASTTVQRTEAFF.

This clonotype was detected many times. The chain joins TRBV9 to TRBJ1-6, with D perhaps TRBD1 (5 bases). Germline assignment: CDR1 SGDLS and CDR2 YYNGEE. The CDR3 runs to 13 residues. The ends were cut back, 6 bases at V and 10 bases at J, with 14 bases in the middle. In nucleotides, the CDR3 is TGTGCCAGCACGCCACCCTCAGGGTCACCCCTCCACTTT. Encoded protein: CASTPPSGSPLHF.

This clonotype was counted ten times or more. The rearrangement links TRBV20-1 to TRBJ2-5, with D uncertain. CDR1 and CDR2 from the germline V gene are DFQATT and SNEGSKA (reference sequence). Trimming stripped 5 bases from V and 5 bases from J, with 15 bases between. This CDR3 has 13 residues. CDR3 DNA: TGCAGTGCTGTACAGCCCCAGAGGGAGACCCAGTACTTC. Encoded protein: CSAVQPQRETQYF.

This clonotype was observed many times. V and J are TRBV5-1 and TRBJ1-1; D is perhaps TRBD1 (5 bases). V shed 2 bases and J shed 4 bases, with 12 bases lying between them. From germline, CDR1 is SGHRS and CDR2 YFSETQ. CDR3 length equals 14 residues. The CDR3 protein is CASSFEGRSTEAFF. The CDR3 nucleotides read TGCGCCAGCAGCTTCGAGGGGCGAAGCACTGAAGCTTTCTTT.

The chain couples TRBV5-1 to TRBJ2-6, with D maybe TRBD2 (6 bases). The CDR3 has 17 amino acids. V was shortened by 4 bases and J by 0 bases, with 14 bases between the two germline ends. CDR1 SGHRS and CDR2 YFSETQ come from the germline V gene. CDR3 nucleotides: TGCGCCAGCAGCCTGGGACTTACTAGCTCTGGGGCCAACGTCCTGACTTTC. Translating gives CASSLGLTSSGANVLTF.

The rearrangement joins TRBV18 to TRBJ2-2; 12 nucleotides line up with TRBD2. Unmatched junction bases numbered 12, after V lost 4 bases and J lost 3 bases. CDR3 length: 19 amino acids. Germline V lookup: CDR1 KGHSH, CDR2 LQKENI. The CDR3 coding sequence is TGTGCCAGCTCACTCCTCTCGACTAGCGGGAGAGGTTACACCGGGGAGCTGTTTTTT. Protein product: CASSLLSTSGRGYTGELFF. The full variable domain, rest sourced from reference TRBV18 and TRBJ2-2, is NAGVMQNPRHLVRRRGQEARLRCSPMKGHSHVYWYRQLPEEGLKFMVYLQKENIIDESGMPKERFSAEFPKEGPSILRIQQVVRGDSAAYFCASSLLSTSGRGYTGELFFGEGSRLTVL.